A selection of T cell receptor beta chains follows, all from one sample in a study of T cell changes during pregnancy in multiple sclerosis. Some clones are missing from TCRdb's copy, which holds only in-frame ones; the method was immunoSEQ multiplex PCR. This sample yields 65,000 to 80,000 clones, of which 93% are seen a single time; roughly 2.5% belongs to the top ten. The input for sequencing was peripheral blood, taken in the second trimester of pregnancy. The receptor set was obtained from a female donor with multiple sclerosis, enrolled in a pregnancy study. Both conserved end residues are part of each CDR3. D genes are given only for firm matches.

>TRBV19|-|TRBJ1-5
CASTTGGTAAYSNQPQHF
TGTGCCAGTACCACCGGAGGGACGGCGGCATATAGCAATCAGCCCCAGCATTTT
>TRBV7-3|-|TRBJ2-1
CASSGGYRDNEQFF
TGTGCCAGCAGCGGAGGTTATAGAGACAATGAGCAGTTCTTC
>TRBV6-1|-|TRBJ1-1
CASSGAASQGTEAFF
TGTGCCAGCAGTGGGGCAGCGTCGCAGGGCACTGAAGCTTTCTTT
>TRBV6-5|TRBD1|TRBJ1-1
CASTQGAGYTEAFF
TGTGCCAGCACCCAGGGGGCCGGGTACACTGAAGCTTTCTTT
>TRBV29-1|-|TRBJ1-1
CSVEVQGQNTEAFF
TGCAGCGTTGAAGTTCAGGGGCAAAACACTGAAGCTTTCTTT
>TRBV18|TRBD1|TRBJ1-1
CASSPTGTGRQAFF
TGTGCCAGCTCTCCTACCGGGACAGGGAGACAAGCTTTCTTT
>TRBV11-2|TRBD2|TRBJ2-7
CASSLGEGGSYEQYF
TGTGCCAGCAGCTTAGGGGAGGGTGGGAGCTACGAGCAGTACTTC
>TRBV9|-|TRBJ1-4
CASSVGTAPEKLFF
TGTGCCAGCAGCGTAGGGACAGCACCTGAAAAACTGTTTTTT
>TRBV11-3|-|TRBJ1-1
CASSWQGGTEAFF
TGTGCCAGCAGCTGGCAGGGAGGCACTGAAGCTTTCTTT
>TRBV28|TRBD1|TRBJ2-1
CASNEAGTGGLSEQFF
TGTGCCAGCAACGAAGCAGGGACAGGGGGTCTTTCTGAGCAGTTCTTC
>TRBV7-9|-|TRBJ1-1
CASSLTGTSNTEAFF
TGTGCCAGCAGCTTAACCGGGACATCTAACACTGAAGCTTTCTTT
>TRBV5-6|TRBD1|TRBJ2-7
CASSYTGGGYEQYF
TGTGCCAGCAGCTATACAGGGGGCGGCTACGAGCAGTACTTC